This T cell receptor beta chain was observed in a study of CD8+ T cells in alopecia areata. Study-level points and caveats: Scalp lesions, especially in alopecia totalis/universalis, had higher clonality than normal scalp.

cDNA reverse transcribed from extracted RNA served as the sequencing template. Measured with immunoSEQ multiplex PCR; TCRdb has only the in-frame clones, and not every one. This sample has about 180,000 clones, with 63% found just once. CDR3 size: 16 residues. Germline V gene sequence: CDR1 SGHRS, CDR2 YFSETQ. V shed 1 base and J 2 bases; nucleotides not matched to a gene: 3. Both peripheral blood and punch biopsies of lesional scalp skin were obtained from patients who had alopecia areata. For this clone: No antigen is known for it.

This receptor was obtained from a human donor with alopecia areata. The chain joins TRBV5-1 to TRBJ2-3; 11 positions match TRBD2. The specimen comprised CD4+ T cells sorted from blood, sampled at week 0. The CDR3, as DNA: TGCGCCAGCAGCTTGCTAGCGGGGGGCTCCACAGATACGCAGTATTTT. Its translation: CASSLLAGGSTDTQYF. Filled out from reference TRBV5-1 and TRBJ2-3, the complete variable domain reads KAGVTQTPRYLIKTRGQQVTLSCSPISGHRSVSWYQQTPGQGLQFLFEYFSETQRNKGNFPGRFSGRQFSNSRSEMNVSTLELGDSALYLCASSLLAGGSTDTQYFGPGTRLTVL.